The 2 T cell receptor beta chains presented below share a single source sample, sequenced in a study of CD8 T cells in ankylosing spondylitis. Using its own MiXCR run on the 5' RACE reads, TCRdb lists one record per CDR3 protein. The sample consists of about 270,000 distinct CDR3 sequences, roughly a third of them appearing once. Sequencing input: blood, either unsorted or a sorted T cell fraction (not recorded which). Source of these receptors: a male donor with ankylosing spondylitis or in good health (not recorded which).

A few counts support this clonotype. The chain is built from TRBV10-3 and TRBJ2-5, with D perhaps TRBD1 or TRBD2 (6 bases each). Germline CDR1 ENHRY, CDR2 SYGVKD. CDR3 length equals 11 residues. Between the trimmed V and J ends, which lost 10 bases and 5 bases, there was a span of 11 bases. CDR3 in amino acids: CATTGGETQYF. CDR3 bases: TGTGCCACGACAGGAGGGGAGACCCAGTACTTC.

This clonotype has more than one count but fewer than ten. CDR3 sequence (DNA): TGCAGCGTTGAACTAGCGATGGAGACCCAGTACTTC. This codes for CSVELAMETQYF. The chain combines TRBV29-1 with TRBJ2-5; weak D call: TRBD2 (6 bases). With 2 bases removed from V and 5 bases from J, the gap between germline ends came to 9 bases. This CDR3 contains 12 residues. Per germline, CDR1 SQVTM and CDR2 ANQGSEA.